This T cell receptor (beta chain) was obtained from a study of T cell responses to AZD1222 COVID-19 vaccine. Regarding the study as a whole: Spike regions recognized by vaccine-associated CD4 TCRs spanned the protein, led by 160-218 and 743-854. Reports indicate that nearly half of spike-specific TCRs are directed at unmutated variant regions.

The CDR3 has 15 residues. V was shortened by 1 base and J by 2 bases, with 12 bases between the two germline ends. Germline-derived CDR1 and CDR2 are SEHNR and FQNEAQ (reference sequence). Sequencing used immunoSEQ multiplex PCR; TCRdb keeps in-frame clones, though not all of them. This table holds around 160,000 clones, around 90% found once. Points on this clone: What it recognizes is unknown.

This TCR came from an adult in good health. Sequencing was performed on peripheral blood, taken on day 0 of AZD1222 vaccination. The J gene is TRBJ2-7, the V gene TRBV7-9; tentative D call: TRBD2 (6 bases). This chain's CDR3 is CASSLDPGETYEQYF. The CDR3 DNA reads TGTGCCAGCAGCTTAGATCCGGGGGAGACCTACGAGCAGTACTTC.